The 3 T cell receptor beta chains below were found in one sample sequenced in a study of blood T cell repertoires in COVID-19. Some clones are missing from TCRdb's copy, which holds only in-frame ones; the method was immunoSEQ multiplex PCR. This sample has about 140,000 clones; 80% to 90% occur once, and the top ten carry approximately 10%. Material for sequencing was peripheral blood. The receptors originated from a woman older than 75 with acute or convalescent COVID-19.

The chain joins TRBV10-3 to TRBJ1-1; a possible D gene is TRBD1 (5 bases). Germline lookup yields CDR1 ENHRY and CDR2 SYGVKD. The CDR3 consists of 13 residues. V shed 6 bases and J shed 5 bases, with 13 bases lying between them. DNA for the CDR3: TGTGCCATCAGGCGTGGGGGAGGGACTGAAGCTTTCTTT. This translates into CAIRRGGGTEAFF.

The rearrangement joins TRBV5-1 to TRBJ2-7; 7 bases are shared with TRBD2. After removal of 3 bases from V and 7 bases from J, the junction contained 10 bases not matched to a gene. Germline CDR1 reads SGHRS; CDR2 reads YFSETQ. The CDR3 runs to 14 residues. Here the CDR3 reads CASSSEVTSREQYF. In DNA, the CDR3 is TGCGCCAGCAGCTCAGAGGTGACTAGCCGAGAGCAGTACTTC.

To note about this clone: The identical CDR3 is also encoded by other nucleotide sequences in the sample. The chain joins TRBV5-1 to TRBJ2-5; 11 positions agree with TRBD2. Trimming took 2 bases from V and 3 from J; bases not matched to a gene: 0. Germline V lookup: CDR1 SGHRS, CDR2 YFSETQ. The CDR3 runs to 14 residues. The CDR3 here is CASSFSGGEETQYF. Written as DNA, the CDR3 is TGCGCCAGCAGCTTTAGCGGGGGGGAAGAGACCCAGTACTTC. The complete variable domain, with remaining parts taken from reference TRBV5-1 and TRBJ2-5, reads KAGVTQTPRYLIKTRGQQVTLSCSPISGHRSVSWYQQTPGQGLQFLFEYFSETQRNKGNFPGRFSGRQFSNSRSEMNVSTLELGDSALYLCASSFSGGEETQYFGPGTRLLVL.